These T cell receptor beta chains were read from a single sample in a study of blood T cell repertoires in COVID-19. The protocol was immunoSEQ multiplex PCR, while the TCRdb copy is restricted to in-frame clones and leaves out a portion. The sample lists 95,000 to 150,000 clones; around 87% were seen once. Specimen: peripheral blood. The receptor set was obtained from a woman in her sixties or seventies with acute or convalescent COVID-19. Each CDR3 is given with its conserved first and last residue. The order of the fields is V gene, J gene, CDR3 protein.

>TRBV15|TRBJ2-2
CATSRDQGAGELFF
>TRBV5-4|TRBJ2-3
CASSYQFRTGADTQYF
>TRBV6-5|TRBJ1-1
CASSSQEGLVTEAFF
>TRBV5-1|TRBJ1-2
CASSREQGADYGYTF
>TRBV19|TRBJ1-2
CASSISIGGGDYGYTF
>TRBV4-1|TRBJ2-2
CASSLLGGDLPGELFF
>TRBV30|TRBJ1-1
CAWSTPGLGAFF
>TRBV2|TRBJ1-2
CASSVIGQGENGYTF
>TRBV2|TRBJ2-3
CASSGAGGYTDTQYF
>TRBV19|TRBJ1-2
CASSLTQGFYGYTF
>TRBV6-5|TRBJ1-1
CASSYYGGGTEAFF
>TRBV9|TRBJ1-2
CASSVAGAEGIGYTF
>TRBV5-1|TRBJ2-3
CASSLEERGPTDTQYF
>TRBV10-3|TRBJ1-1
CAISPAGGIAFF
>TRBV28|TRBJ2-6
CASRVSGTGANVLTF
>TRBV21-1|TRBJ1-2
CASSSGGAAYGYTF
>TRBV5-4|TRBJ2-5
CASSQTGGRETQYF
>TRBV10-3|TRBJ2-7
CAISGGISYEQYF
>TRBV24-1|TRBJ2-2
CATSDGALGPGELFF
>TRBV19|TRBJ2-3
CASVDRGHTDTQYF
>TRBV18|TRBJ1-4
CASSPRVVATNEKLFF
>TRBV15|TRBJ1-4
CATSRRYNEKLFF
>TRBV9|TRBJ2-3
CASSTGDFSTDTQYF
>TRBV10-2|TRBJ1-5
CASAGGSPRGWPQHF
>TRBV24-1|TRBJ2-5
CATSDDRTGEETQYF
>TRBV13|TRBJ2-6
CASSLDLSSGANVLTF
>TRBV7-9|TRBJ2-7
CASGTSGPYEQYF
>TRBV7-8|TRBJ1-2
CASSLAPGQGYGYTF
>TRBV6-5|TRBJ2-7
CASSPTDRGGYEQYF
>TRBV6-6|TRBJ1-6
CASRTADNSPLHF
>TRBV30|TRBJ1-5
CAWRGQAGQPQHF
>TRBV11-2|TRBJ1-3
CASSGGGRAGNTIYF
>TRBV7-3|TRBJ2-1
CASSFEDSYNEQFF
>TRBV4-1|TRBJ2-7
CASSPGGMLAGGPLYEQYF
>TRBV2|TRBJ2-5
CASSAWTGVETQYF
>TRBV28|TRBJ1-2
CASSRTGRTDYGYTF
>TRBV11-3|TRBJ2-2
CASSRSGAGELFF
>TRBV2|TRBJ1-5
CASSLTGTPNQPQHF
>TRBV5-4|TRBJ1-6
CASSSGTDYNSPLHF
>TRBV28|TRBJ1-6
CASSRDRGLSPLHF
>TRBV24-1|TRBJ2-7
CATSDGTGAYEQYF
>TRBV5-1|TRBJ2-5
CASSLGQGRETQYF
>TRBV29-1|TRBJ2-2
CSVDGSGAGELFF
>TRBV14|TRBJ1-2
CASSQVERTGLYGYTF
>TRBV30|TRBJ1-1
CAWSVLGDRGANTEAFF